Each of the 20 T cell receptor beta chains below was sequenced from the same sample in a study of shared clonotypes between healthy human individuals. Sequencing used immunoSEQ multiplex PCR; TCRdb keeps in-frame clones, though not all of them. The sample includes over a million clones, around three quarters of them seen just once. The sequenced sample consisted of memory CD4+ T cells from PBMCs. The sample's subset: CD45RA-negative fraction. These receptors all stem from a man in his late teens or twenties in good health. Some clones in this sample may be carry-over from other donors' samples.

Notes on this clone: This may come from a read error, since a much larger clone is one base off. The chain joins TRBV11-2 to TRBJ1-2; a possible D gene is TRBD1 (6 bases). The V gene's germline CDR1 is SGHAT and CDR2 FQNNGV. The CDR3 runs to 13 residues. The chain's CDR3 is CTSSSGQFYGYTF. The CDR3 nucleotides read TGTACCAGCAGCTCAGGACAGTTCTATGGCTACACCTTC. Supplemented by reference TRBV11-2 and TRBJ1-2, the full variable domain reads EAGVAQSPRYKIIEKRQSVAFWCNPISGHATLYWYQQILGQGPKLLIQFQNNGVVDDSQLPKDRFSAERLKGVDSTLKIQPAKLEDSAVYLCTSSSGQFYGYTFGSGTRLTVV.

This clone appeared a single time. Other nucleotide sequences from this sample produce the same CDR3. The chain combines TRBV11-2 with TRBJ2-5; D call uncertain. Per the germline V gene, CDR1 is SGHAT and CDR2 is FQNNGV. The CDR3 spans 13 residues. V was pared by 1 base and J by 7 bases, with 10 bases between. The CDR3 is CASSLGLEGTQYF. In nucleotides, the CDR3 is TGTGCCAGCAGCTTAGGCCTAGAAGGGACCCAGTACTTC. Together with reference TRBV11-2 and TRBJ2-5, the CDR3 gives the full variable domain: EAGVAQSPRYKIIEKRQSVAFWCNPISGHATLYWYQQILGQGPKLLIQFQNNGVVDDSQLPKDRFSAERLKGVDSTLKIQPAKLEDSAVYLCASSLGLEGTQYFGPGTRLLVL.

This sequence joins TRBV11-2 and TRBJ1-1; the D is unclear. The CDR3 covers 13 residues. Trimming took off 5 bases at V and 1 base at J, with 8 bases between the two ends. The V gene's germline CDR1 is SGHAT and CDR2 FQNNGV. CDR3 nucleotides: TGTGCCAGCAGCAGCGATCCGAACACTGAAGCTTTCTTT. The encoded protein is CASSSDPNTEAFF.

The V gene is TRBV6-1, the J gene TRBJ1-4, with 7 bases identical to TRBD1. The CDR3 length is 15 residues. Per the germline V gene, CDR1 is MNHNS and CDR2 is SASEGT. Unmatched junction bases numbered 7, after V lost 2 bases and J lost 7 bases. The CDR3 reads CASSEMTGYGEKLFF. The CDR3 DNA is TGTGCCAGCAGTGAAATGACAGGGTATGGTGAAAAACTGTTTTTT.

The V gene is TRBV5-1, the J gene TRBJ2-1; D not certain. Germline-derived CDR1 and CDR2 are SGHRS and YFSETQ. The CDR3 loop spans 16 amino acids. Between the trimmed V and J ends, which lost 4 bases and 0 bases, there was a span of 14 bases. CDR3 protein: CASSPSSHSSYNEQFF. CDR3 nucleotide sequence: TGCGCCAGCAGCCCCAGCAGCCATAGCTCCTACAATGAGCAGTTCTTC.

This clone was detected many times. The chain joins TRBV5-4 to TRBJ2-1; 12 bases line up with TRBD2. The CDR3 extends over 15 amino acids. The J segment lost 9 bases and the V segment lost 5 bases, leaving 9 bases of the junction unmatched. Germline CDR1 reads SGHNT; CDR2 reads YYREEE (reference sequence). The chain's CDR3 is CASSKTSGGEGEQFF. The CDR3 nucleotides are TGTGCCAGCAGTAAGACTAGCGGGGGCGAGGGTGAGCAGTTCTTC.

The rearrangement uses TRBV2 and TRBJ1-5; no reliable D call. The CDR3 consists of 15 residues. Between the trimmed V and J ends, which lost 2 bases and 4 bases, there was a span of 12 bases. CDR1 and CDR2 (germline): SNHLY, FYNNEI. The CDR3 DNA reads as TGTGCCAGCAGTGAAAGTCGGGGAAAAAATCAGCCCCAGCATTTT. Translation gives CASSESRGKNQPQHF.

There are a few counts of this clone. The V call is TRBV11-2, the J call TRBJ2-5, with 8 bases identical to TRBD2. V lost 5 bases and J lost 4; bases outside the gene matches: 9. The CDR3 runs 15 residues. Germline lookup yields CDR1 SGHAT and CDR2 FQNNGV. The CDR3: CASSPGGVGGETQYF. DNA of the CDR3: TGTGCCAGCAGCCCCGGGGGGGTCGGAGGAGAGACCCAGTACTTC.

This chain's CDR3 is CSARTVGEQYF. The CDR3 DNA reads as TGCAGCGCCCGGACAGTCGGCGAGCAGTACTTC. This chain connects TRBV29-1 to TRBJ2-7, with a possible D match to TRBD1 (6 bases). Trimming took 7 bases from V and 6 from J, leaving 13 bases between them. Germline V gene sequence: CDR1 SQVTM, CDR2 ANQGSEA. The CDR3 contains 11 residues.

The chain has TRBV30 and TRBJ2-7, with D uncertain. V dropped 1 base and J dropped 3 bases, with 13 bases sitting between them. The CDR3 loop spans 14 amino acids. The germline V gene has CDR1 GTSNPN and CDR2 SVGIG (reference sequence). The CDR3 loop reads CAWSGGVVDYEQYF. CDR3 bases: TGTGCCTGGAGTGGCGGTGTCGTGGACTACGAGCAGTACTTC.

CDR3 in DNA: TGTGCCAGCAGCTTGGTTAGTGTCTCCTACGAGCAGTACTTC. Translation gives CASSLVSVSYEQYF. The rearrangement uses TRBV7-9 and TRBJ2-7, with D uncertain. The CDR3 runs 14 residues. The germline gives CDR1 SEHNR, CDR2 FQNEAQ (reference sequence). V was cut by 3 bases and J by 0 bases, with 9 bases left in between.

This clone turned up a few times. This rearrangement joins TRBV11-2 to TRBJ1-2; D is uncertain. Trimming shortened V by 5 bases and J by 12 bases, and 7 bases separated the two germline ends. The germline gives CDR1 SGHAT, CDR2 FQNNGV. This CDR3 spans 9 amino acids. CDR3 bases: TGTGCCAGCAGCCCGGGTCACACCTTC. This translates into CASSPGHTF.

V is TRBV7-2 and J is TRBJ1-6; D remains unclear. The CDR3 is 13 amino acids. V lost 4 bases and J lost 10, with 11 bases in between. Germline V gives CDR1 SGHTA, CDR2 FQGNSA. Here the CDR3 reads CASSSTPLSPLHF. CDR3 nucleotide sequence: TGTGCCAGCAGCTCAACCCCCCTCTCACCCCTCCACTTT. The variable domain in full, with the rest retrieved from reference TRBV7-2 and TRBJ1-6, is GAGVSQSPSNKVTEKGKDVELRCDPISGHTALYWYRQSLGQGLEFLIYFQGNSAPDKSGLPSDRFSAERTGGSVSTLTIQRTQQEDSAVYLCASSSTPLSPLHFGNGTRLTVT.

The chain joins TRBV4-3 to TRBJ2-7; perhaps TRBD1 as D (6 bases). Germline CDR1 and CDR2: LGHNA and YSLEER. The CDR3 is 15 residues long. V lost 1 base, J lost 4 bases, and 14 bases lay in between. As DNA, the CDR3 is TGCGCCAGCAGCCAAGGGGTCTCAGGGGAGTACGAGCAGTACTTC. Translation: CASSQGVSGEYEQYF.

V usage is TRBV30 and J usage is TRBJ1-1; 11 positions match TRBD1. The V gene's germline CDR1 is GTSNPN and CDR2 SVGIG (reference sequence). V dropped 1 base and J dropped 5; count of bases not matched to a gene: 3. The CDR3 totals 14 residues. CDR3 DNA: TGTGCCTGGAGTGGGGACAGGGGGAGGACTGAAGCTTTCTTT. Its translation is CAWSGDRGRTEAFF.

A word on this clone: The sample has other DNA sequences that encode this CDR3 too. DNA of the CDR3: TGTGCCTGGAGTGTAAGGGAGGGTCAGCCCCAGCATTTT. This translates into CAWSVREGQPQHF. The chain combines TRBV30 with TRBJ1-5, with D unresolved. Between the trimmed V and J ends, which lost 0 bases and 6 bases, there was a span of 9 bases. This CDR3 contains 13 residues. Germline V gene lookup returns CDR1 GTSNPN and CDR2 SVGIG (reference sequence).

The chain employs TRBV19 and TRBJ2-7, with 10 nucleotides matching TRBD1. CDR3 size: 14 residues. The germline CDR1 and CDR2 sequences are LNHDA and SQIVND (reference sequence). Trimming cost V 9 bases and J 4 bases; bases outside gene matches: 9. CDR3 bases: TGTGCCAGCGAAGGGGGACAGGGGAGATACGAGCAGTACTTC. The encoded protein is CASEGGQGRYEQYF.

The chain links TRBV7-8 to TRBJ1-2; TRBD1 aligns across 8 bases. CDR1 and CDR2 from the germline V gene are SGHVS and FQNEAQ. V dropped 1 base and J dropped 7; count of bases not matched to a gene: 8. The CDR3 consists of 15 residues. The CDR3 spells CASSLEPRGRFGYTF. The CDR3 DNA reads TGTGCCAGCAGCTTAGAACCCAGGGGGCGGTTTGGCTACACCTTC.

The CDR3 region is CASSRPTASYNEQFF. The CDR3 DNA is TGTGCCAGCAGCCGCCCGACAGCCTCCTACAATGAGCAGTTCTTC. The V and J genes are TRBV11-2 and TRBJ2-1; tentatively, D is TRBD1 (5 bases). The ends were cut back, 5 bases at V and 0 bases at J, with 11 bases in the middle. The CDR3 totals 15 residues. The germline gives CDR1 SGHAT, CDR2 FQNNGV. The whole variable domain, remainder taken from reference TRBV11-2 and TRBJ2-1, is EAGVAQSPRYKIIEKRQSVAFWCNPISGHATLYWYQQILGQGPKLLIQFQNNGVVDDSQLPKDRFSAERLKGVDSTLKIQPAKLEDSAVYLCASSRPTASYNEQFFGPGTRLTVL.

The rearrangement uses TRBV29-1 and TRBJ1-2; tentatively, D is TRBD1 (5 bases). CDR1 and CDR2 (germline): SQVTM, ANQGSEA. This CDR3 contains 13 residues. The V end lost 2 bases, the J end lost 5 bases, and 12 bases lay between the germline ends. The CDR3 DNA reads as TGCAGCGTTGAAAGGCAGGGTAGGTATGGCTACACCTTC. This gives the protein CSVERQGRYGYTF.